These 8 T cell receptor beta chains were all obtained from the same sample, sequenced in a study of T cells in localized non-small cell lung cancer. The protocol was immunoSEQ multiplex PCR, while the TCRdb copy is restricted to in-frame clones and leaves out a portion. Among approximately 5,200 clones listed, under 55% were seen once. Sequenced here: lung tumor tissue, sampled before any cancer treatment. These receptors all stem from a man aged 35 to 69 with stage I lung adenocarcinoma.

A few counts support this clone. The V and J genes are TRBV6-8 and TRBJ2-4, with no clear D. Germline loops: CDR1 MNHGY, CDR2 SAAAGT. V lost 2 bases and J 4 bases, leaving 12 bases between the germline ends. The CDR3 length is 15 residues. The CDR3 protein is CASSYGRAVKNIQYF. The CDR3 coding sequence is TGTGCCAGCAGTTACGGCCGGGCGGTAAAAAACATTCAGTACTTC.

A few counts support this clone. This chain uses TRBV7-8 with TRBJ1-4; D is perhaps TRBD1 (5 bases). The V end was cut by 5 bases, the J end by 4 bases, with 14 bases between. The CDR3 has 15 residues. Germline V gene data show CDR1 as SGHVS and CDR2 as FQNEAQ. The CDR3, as DNA: TGTGCCAGCAGCCCGGGGCGGGCCTTTAATGAAAAACTGTTTTTT. Translating gives CASSPGRAFNEKLFF.

This clone was seen more than once but under ten times. J is TRBJ2-2 and V is TRBV9; no reliable D call. The CDR3 spans 14 residues. Germline V gives CDR1 SGDLS, CDR2 YYNGEE. V was cut by 10 bases and J by 1 base, with 14 bases left in between. The CDR3 nucleotides read TGTGCCGCCACCACCCAGCGGAACACCGGGGAGCTGTTTTTT. Translation: CAATTQRNTGELFF. The full variable domain, its missing parts supplied by reference TRBV9 and TRBJ2-2, is DSGVTQTPKHLITATGQRVTLRCSPRSGDLSVYWYQQSLDQGLQFLIQYYNGEERAKGNILERFSAQQFPDLHSELNLSSLELGDSALYFCAATTQRNTGELFFGEGSRLTVL.

Here the CDR3 reads CASSRLAGAADTQYF. As DNA, the CDR3 is TGTGCCAGCTCACGACTAGCGGGAGCGGCAGATACGCAGTATTTT. This chain uses TRBV18 with TRBJ2-3, with TRBD2 matching 12 bases. Germline CDR1 is KGHSH and CDR2 is LQKENI. The ends lost 4 bases at V and 4 bases at J; junction bases unmatched: 3. This CDR3 is built from 15 residues.

The V gene is TRBV18, the J gene TRBJ2-5; D is undetermined. Germline V lookup: CDR1 KGHSH, CDR2 LQKENI. The CDR3 runs 12 residues. V dropped 1 base and J dropped 5 bases, with 5 bases sitting between them. The CDR3: CASSPQKETQYF. The CDR3 nucleotides are TGTGCCAGCTCACCACAGAAGGAGACCCAGTACTTC.

There are a few counts of this clone. The genes are TRBV9 and TRBJ2-1, with no clear D. The V gene's germline CDR1 is SGDLS and CDR2 YYNGEE. CDR3 length: 16 residues. Trimming took off 0 bases at V and 3 bases at J, with 13 bases between the two ends. The CDR3, as DNA: TGTGCCAGCAGCGTAGGGGCTAGGCGGAACTACAATGAGCAGTTCTTC. This codes for CASSVGARRNYNEQFF.

The gene calls are TRBV14 and TRBJ1-2; no firm D call. Trimming cost V 1 base and J 4 bases, with 13 bases left between them. From germline, CDR1 is SGHDN and CDR2 FVKESK. There are 15 residues in the CDR3. For the CDR3, the DNA is TGTGCCAGCAGCCAAGGTCGGGGAGTGAGCTATGGCTACACCTTC. Protein sequence: CASSQGRGVSYGYTF.

This chain uses TRBV5-1 with TRBJ1-6; 9 nucleotides agree with TRBD1. Germline CDR1 and CDR2: SGHRS and YFSETQ. The ends lost 6 bases at V and 10 bases at J; junction bases unmatched: 8. The CDR3 has 14 amino acids. The CDR3 DNA is TGCGCCAGCACGCCGGGACAGGGTGACTCACCCCTCCACTTT. Protein: CASTPGQGDSPLHF.